This T cell receptor beta chain was sequenced during a study of T cell responses to AZD1222 COVID-19 vaccine. Findings and limits, study-wide: An increase in Spike-specific TCR breadth and depth was observed after two AZD1222 doses. At baseline, seropositivity was found in only a handful of AZD1222 recipients.

Germline values: CDR1 SEHNR, CDR2 FQNEAQ (reference sequence). Trimming cost V 5 bases and J 6 bases, with 11 bases left between them. This CDR3 region has 12 residues. The count of this clone is one. Its antigen is undetermined. Data came from immunoSEQ multiplex PCR; TCRdb stores just in-frame clones and leaves some out. The repertoire holds more than 110,000 clones, approximately 94% seen once, with over 7.5% in the top ten. Sequenced here: peripheral blood, sampled on day 0 of AZD1222 vaccination. The TCR sequence derives from an adult in good health. The rearrangement joins TRBV7-9 to TRBJ2-7; D is uncertain. CDR3: CASSRAASEQYF. The CDR3 DNA reads as TGTGCCAGCAGCCGCGCCGCCTCCGAGCAGTACTTC.